The 2 T cell receptor beta chains reported below all come from one sample, sequenced in a study of blood T cells in healthy people across ages. For the second PCR, which ran for roughly 6 to 11 cycles, a sample-barcoded 5' primer and a J-beta primer mix were used. Using its own MiXCR run on the 5' RACE reads, TCRdb lists one record per CDR3 protein. The table includes roughly 1.9 million distinct CDR3 sequences, about two fifths detected once. The specimen was blood. The source of these receptors is a human donor in good health.

The chain has TRBV20-1 and TRBJ2-5; D is unclear. From germline, CDR1 is DFQATT and CDR2 SNEGSKA (reference sequence). V shed 6 bases and J shed 4 bases, with 12 bases lying between them. The CDR3 runs to 12 residues. CDR3 sequence: CSAGLLGETQYF. The CDR3 DNA sequence: TGCAGTGCAGGGCTCTTGGGAGAGACCCAGTACTTC.

The J gene is TRBJ1-5, the V gene TRBV20-1; perhaps TRBD1 as D (5 bases). This CDR3 is built from 13 residues. Germline lookup yields CDR1 DFQATT and CDR2 SNEGSKA (reference sequence). The V gene lost 6 bases and the J gene lost 4 bases, with 13 bases spanning the gap. This chain's CDR3 is CSATRQPNQPQHF. The CDR3 DNA is TGCAGTGCGACACGACAGCCAAATCAGCCCCAGCATTTT.